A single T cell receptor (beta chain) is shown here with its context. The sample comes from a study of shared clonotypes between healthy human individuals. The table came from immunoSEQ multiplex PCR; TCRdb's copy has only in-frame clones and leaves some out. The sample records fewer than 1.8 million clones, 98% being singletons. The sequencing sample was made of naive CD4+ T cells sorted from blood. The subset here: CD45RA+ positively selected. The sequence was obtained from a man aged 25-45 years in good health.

The CDR3 sequence: CASSLWLGLAGAEQFF. CDR3 nucleotides: TGTGCCAGCAGTTTATGGTTAGGGCTAGCGGGGGCGGAGCAGTTCTTC. The gene calls are TRBV27 and TRBJ2-1, with 10 bases lining up with TRBD2. This CDR3 spans 16 amino acids. Per the germline V gene, CDR1 is MNHEY and CDR2 is SMNVEV (reference sequence). The junction had 10 bases not matched to a gene; V was cut back by 1 base and J by 10 bases.